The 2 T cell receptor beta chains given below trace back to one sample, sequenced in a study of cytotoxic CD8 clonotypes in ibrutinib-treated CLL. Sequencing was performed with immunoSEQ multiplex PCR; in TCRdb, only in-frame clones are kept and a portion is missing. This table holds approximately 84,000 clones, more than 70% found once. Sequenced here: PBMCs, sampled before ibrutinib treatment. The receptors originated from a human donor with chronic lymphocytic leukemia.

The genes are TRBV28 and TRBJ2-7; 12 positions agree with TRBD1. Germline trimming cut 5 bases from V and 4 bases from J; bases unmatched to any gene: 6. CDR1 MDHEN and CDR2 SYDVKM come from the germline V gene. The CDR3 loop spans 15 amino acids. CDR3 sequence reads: CASSKAGQGAYEQYF. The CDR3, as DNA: TGTGCCAGCAGTAAGGCGGGACAGGGGGCTTACGAGCAGTACTTC.

CDR3: CASSSGQRGYYGYTF. The CDR3 region has the DNA TGTGCCAGCAGCTCCGGACAGAGGGGGTACTATGGCTACACCTTC. This rearrangement joins TRBV7-9 to TRBJ1-2; D is possibly TRBD1 (6 bases). CDR1 and CDR2 from the germline V gene are SEHNR and FQNEAQ (reference sequence). The CDR3 is made up of 15 amino acids. Trimming left V 4 bases short and J 3 bases short, with 15 bases between.